These 30 T cell receptor beta chains were sequenced from one sample in a study of molecular identifiers for immune sequencing clone quantification. TCRdb fed the PCR reads into MiXCR, producing one record per CDR3 protein. The table includes approximately 97,000 distinct CDR3 sequences, 20% to 30% detected once. Sequencing was done on a sample of naive CD8+ T cells from blood, with Jurkat cell RNA spiked in. The subset here: FACS-sorted CD8+CD4-CCR7+CD45RA+ naive T cells. These receptors were obtained from a human donor in good health. Some libraries in this study had Jurkat cell RNA spiked in.

On this clonotype: A read error may be the cause here, since a much bigger clone is one base away. The chain employs TRBV7-9 and TRBJ2-7; 9 bases fit TRBD1. The V gene end was trimmed by 6 bases and the J gene end by 9 bases; junction bases not matched to a gene: 6. The CDR3 has 12 amino acids. Germline lookup yields CDR1 SEHNR and CDR2 FQNEAQ (reference sequence). The CDR3 bases are TGTGCCAGCAGACAGGGGGCCCACGCGCAGTACTTC. It encodes CASRQGAHAQYF.

This clonotype was counted only a few times. The chain combines TRBV20-1 with TRBJ2-1; 8 nucleotides align to TRBD1. The CDR3 is 13 amino acids. CDR1 is DFQATT, CDR2 SNEGSKA, per germline (reference sequence). V was pared by 6 bases and J by 3 bases, with 4 bases of the junction left unmatched. Here the CDR3 reads CSAADRDYNEQFF. CDR3 bases: TGCAGTGCCGCGGACAGGGACTACAATGAGCAGTTCTTC.

This clonotype was found many times. The chain recombines TRBV19 with TRBJ2-7; D is unresolved. V shed 7 bases and J shed 3 bases, with 13 bases lying between them. CDR3 length: 13 residues. Germline assignment: CDR1 LNHDA and CDR2 SQIVND (reference sequence). The DNA for the CDR3 is TGTGCCAGTACCCAATTGGGCAGCTACGAGCAGTACTTC. It codes for CASTQLGSYEQYF.

In its sample, this clonotype was seen many times. J is TRBJ2-7 and V is TRBV2; TRBD1 matches at 7 bases. Germline values: CDR1 SNHLY, CDR2 FYNNEI. The trim removed 11 bases at V and 2 bases at J, leaving 3 bases unmatched. The CDR3 is 11 amino acids. CDR3 in DNA: TGTGCCCAAGGACAGGCCTACGAGCAGTACTTC. Protein product: CAQGQAYEQYF.

This clonotype was seen ten or more times. This sequence joins TRBV29-1 and TRBJ2-3, with 10 bases fitting TRBD2. J lost 4 bases, V lost 4 bases, and 11 bases had no gene match. Looked up from germline, CDR1 is SQVTM and CDR2 is ANQGSEA. CDR3 length: 16 amino acids. This chain's CDR3 is CSVVGSGRALPDTQYF. As DNA, the CDR3 is TGCAGCGTTGTAGGGAGCGGGAGGGCCCTCCCAGATACGCAGTATTTT.

This clonotype occurred many times. The gene calls are TRBV19 and TRBJ2-1; possibly TRBD1 for D (6 bases). The CDR3 has 14 residues. Between the trimmed V and J ends, which lost 0 bases and 8 bases, there was a span of 11 bases. Looked up from germline, CDR1 is LNHDA and CDR2 is SQIVND (reference sequence). As DNA, the CDR3 is TGTGCCAGTAGTATAGAACAGGGATGGGATGAGCAGTTCTTC. Amino acid sequence: CASSIEQGWDEQFF.

V is TRBV10-3 and J is TRBJ2-3; 8 nucleotides agree with TRBD2. The V gene end was trimmed by 10 bases and the J gene end by 2 bases; junction bases not matched to a gene: 17. CDR1 is ENHRY, CDR2 SYGVKD, per germline. CDR3 length: 17 amino acids. The DNA of the CDR3 is TGTGCCACCACTCCGGGACTAGAAGATCGGGTCACAGATACGCAGTATTTT. It yields the protein CATTPGLEDRVTDTQYF.

The sample holds a few counts of this clonotype. This chain links TRBV20-1 with TRBJ2-7, with 9 positions matching TRBD2. CDR3 length: 18 residues. The germline V gene has CDR1 DFQATT and CDR2 SNEGSKA (reference sequence). J gave up 8 bases and V 3 bases, and 23 bases lay outside the gene matches. This CDR3 is CSASARGPSAGGGSKQYF. CDR3 DNA: TGCAGTGCTAGCGCTAGGGGGCCCTCAGCGGGGGGCGGGAGTAAGCAGTACTTC.

For this clonotype: This may arise from a read error, as a much more abundant clone is one base away. The CDR3 DNA reads as TGTGCCAGCTCACCACCTCAGGGGGAGTTCACTGAAGCTTTCTTT. Translating gives CASSPPQGEFTEAFF. The rearrangement links TRBV18 to TRBJ1-1, with 7 bases fitting TRBD1. The J segment lost 4 bases and the V segment lost 0 bases, leaving 5 bases of the junction unmatched. There are 15 residues in the CDR3. Germline CDR1 reads KGHSH; CDR2 reads LQKENI.

This clonotype has ten or more counts. This chain uses TRBV4-3 with TRBJ1-3; 9 bases fit TRBD1. The CDR3 has 17 amino acids. CDR1 LGHNA and CDR2 YSLEER come from the germline V gene. Trimming at V came to 0 bases and at J to 6 bases, leaving 9 bases not matched to a gene. The CDR3 DNA reads as TGCGCCAGCAGCCAAGATCGTGTGGGACAGGGCTTAAACACCATATATTTT. This codes for CASSQDRVGQGLNTIYF.

This clonotype was seen many times. The chain joins TRBV7-2 to TRBJ2-1; D is possibly TRBD1 or TRBD2 (5 bases each). This CDR3 region has 14 residues. Per the germline V gene, CDR1 is SGHTA and CDR2 is FQGNSA. V was pared by 5 bases and J by 3 bases, with 11 bases between. In DNA form, the CDR3 reads TGTGCCAGCAGCCTCCCGGGGCACTACAATGAGCAGTTCTTC. Its translation: CASSLPGHYNEQFF.

This chain links TRBV27 with TRBJ2-7; D tentatively fits TRBD1 or TRBD2 (5 bases each). Germline V gene data show CDR1 as MNHEY and CDR2 as SMNVEV (reference sequence). V dropped 0 bases and J dropped 3 bases, with 12 bases sitting between them. The CDR3 is made up of 15 amino acids. The CDR3 sequence: CASSLSPRGDYEQYF. The CDR3 coding sequence is TGTGCCAGCAGTTTATCCCCTCGGGGCGACTACGAGCAGTACTTC.

This clonotype was picked up many times. The CDR3 sequence is CSARGQGVVYEQYF. The DNA of the CDR3 is TGCAGTGCTAGGGGACAGGGGGTTGTTTACGAGCAGTACTTC. The V and J genes are TRBV20-1 and TRBJ2-7; 11 nucleotides line up with TRBD1. Unmatched junction bases numbered 5, after V lost 3 bases and J lost 4 bases. The CDR3 extends over 14 amino acids. The germline CDR1 and CDR2 sequences are DFQATT and SNEGSKA (reference sequence).

Details on this clonotype: Possible read error: a much larger clone is one base away. The V gene is TRBV20-1, the J gene TRBJ1-1; D remains ambiguous. V lost 0 bases and J lost 2, with 10 bases in between. Germline assignment: CDR1 DFQATT and CDR2 SNEGSKA (reference sequence). The CDR3 consists of 14 residues. CDR3 bases: TGCAGTGCTAGAGATTTTGAGGTCAACACTGAAGCTTTCTTT. Protein: CSARDFEVNTEAFF.

This clonotype was seen repeatedly, ten times or more. The V call is TRBV9, the J call TRBJ2-6, with a tentative D call TRBD1 (5 bases). Germline V gene data show CDR1 as SGDLS and CDR2 as YYNGEE. Trimming removed 3 bases at V and 4 bases at J, with 14 bases between. The CDR3 spans 16 residues. The CDR3 DNA follows: TGTGCCAGCAGCGGTGTACAGGATCCGGGGGCCAACGTCCTGACTTTC. Its translation: CASSGVQDPGANVLTF. Based on the CDR3 plus reference TRBV9 and TRBJ2-6, the full variable domain is DSGVTQTPKHLITATGQRVTLRCSPRSGDLSVYWYQQSLDQGLQFLIQYYNGEERAKGNILERFSAQQFPDLHSELNLSSLELGDSALYFCASSGVQDPGANVLTFGAGSRLTVL.

There are a few counts of this clonotype. This chain links TRBV12-5 with TRBJ2-7; TRBD2 matches at 7 bases. J was trimmed by 3 bases and V by 3 bases; bases with no gene match: 11. Germline loops: CDR1 LGHNT, CDR2 FRNRAP. The CDR3 runs 16 residues. CDR3 residues: CASGLFWGEGNYEQYF. The CDR3 DNA follows: TGTGCTAGTGGTTTATTTTGGGGGGAGGGCAACTACGAGCAGTACTTC. The full variable domain, with the rest looked up from reference TRBV12-5 and TRBJ2-7, is DARVTQTPRHKVTEMGQEVTMRCQPILGHNTVFWYRQTMMQGLELLAYFRNRAPLDDSGMPKDRFSAEMPDATLATLKIQPSEPRDSAVYFCASGLFWGEGNYEQYFGPGTRLTVT.

Notes on this clonotype: Just one base apart from a much larger clone, this may be a read error. The chain uses TRBV2 and TRBJ1-5, with D tentatively TRBD1 (5 bases). Germline-derived CDR1 and CDR2 are SNHLY and FYNNEI. This CDR3 region has 14 residues. CDR3: CASSRFGTEWPRHF. CDR3 bases: TGTGCCAGCAGCAGATTCGGGACCGAGTGGCCCCGGCATTTT.

This clonotype appeared many times. V and J are TRBV5-1 and TRBJ2-7; 8 nucleotides agree with TRBD2. Germline values: CDR1 SGHRS, CDR2 YFSETQ. J gave up 4 bases and V 0 bases, and 6 bases lay outside the gene matches. The CDR3 totals 15 residues. The CDR3 is CASSLVGGVAYEQYF. CDR3 sequence (DNA): TGCGCCAGCAGCTTGGTCGGGGGGGTCGCTTACGAGCAGTACTTC. Filled out from reference TRBV5-1 and TRBJ2-7, the complete variable domain reads KAGVTQTPRYLIKTRGQQVTLSCSPISGHRSVSWYQQTPGQGLQFLFEYFSETQRNKGNFPGRFSGRQFSNSRSEMNVSTLELGDSALYLCASSLVGGVAYEQYFGPGTRLTVT.

This clonotype was seen repeatedly, ten times or more. V and J are TRBV4-1 and TRBJ2-7, with D possibly matching TRBD1 (5 bases). Germline V gives CDR1 MGHRA, CDR2 YSYEKL. This CDR3 is built from 13 residues. The V end was cut by 1 base, the J end by 6 bases, with 10 bases between. The CDR3 reads CASSQAEQAEQYF. The CDR3 DNA is TGCGCCAGCAGCCAAGCCGAACAGGCCGAGCAGTACTTC.

This clonotype was seen at least ten times. The chain links TRBV29-1 to TRBJ2-2; D remains ambiguous. The germline CDR1 and CDR2 sequences are SQVTM and ANQGSEA. The CDR3 contains 12 residues. Trimming removed 7 bases from V and 6 bases from J, with 12 bases in between. CDR3 in DNA: TGCAGCGCGATCCTCCCGTCCGGGGAGCTGTTTTTT. Protein sequence: CSAILPSGELFF.

This clonotype has a count of ten or more. The rearrangement uses TRBV7-2 and TRBJ1-5; no clear D. V was pared by 1 base and J by 2 bases, with 12 bases between. In germline, CDR1 is SGHTA, CDR2 FQGNSA. The CDR3 is made up of 16 amino acids. This CDR3 is CASSLVTGIGNQPQHF. DNA for the CDR3: TGTGCCAGCAGCTTAGTTACGGGGATTGGCAATCAGCCCCAGCATTTT. Variable domain in full (rest from reference TRBV7-2 and TRBJ1-5): GAGVSQSPSNKVTEKGKDVELRCDPISGHTALYWYRQSLGQGLEFLIYFQGNSAPDKSGLPSDRFSAERTGGSVSTLTIQRTQQEDSAVYLCASSLVTGIGNQPQHFGDGTRLSIL.

The V call is TRBV27, the J call TRBJ1-2; no definite D call. The CDR3 runs to 11 residues. CDR1 and CDR2 from the germline V gene are MNHEY and SMNVEV (reference sequence). Trimming stripped 10 bases from V and 3 bases from J, with 9 bases between. The CDR3 loop reads CAIRSYYGYTF. The CDR3, as DNA: TGTGCCATTCGGTCTTACTATGGCTACACCTTC.

This clonotype was counted many times. The chain recombines TRBV4-3 with TRBJ2-1, with 12 bases fitting TRBD2. The CDR3 has 15 amino acids. The germline CDR1 and CDR2 sequences are LGHNA and YSLEER. V lost 4 bases to trimming and J lost 3 bases; unmatched junction nucleotides: 1. CDR3 DNA: TGCGCCAGCAGCCGACTAGCGGGGGACTACAATGAGCAGTTCTTC. As protein: CASSRLAGDYNEQFF.

In its sample, this clonotype was seen a few times. This may come from a read error, since a much larger clone is one base off. The chain links TRBV5-1 to TRBJ2-3; 8 bases agree with TRBD2. CDR1 and CDR2 (germline): SGHRS, YFSETQ. This CDR3 region has 18 residues. This CDR3 reads CAGSLDGSGIYRTDTQYF. The CDR3, as DNA: TGCGCCGGCAGCTTGGATGGTAGCGGGATTTATCGCACAGATACGCAGTATTTT.

Comments on this clonotype: One junction end does not reproduce the germline sequence, and a read error may be involved. This chain connects TRBV5-1 to TRBJ2-1; 9 bases match TRBD1. The germline CDR1 and CDR2 sequences are SGHRS and YFSETQ. The CDR3 extends over 15 amino acids. The CDR3 here is CASSVRDRVYNEQIF. CDR3 sequence (DNA): TGCGCCAGCAGCGTCCGGGACAGGGTCTACAATGAGCAGATCTTC.

About this clonotype: The junction departs from germline at one end; a sequencing error may be responsible. The chain carries TRBV28 and TRBJ2-1, with TRBD2 matching 12 bases. The CDR3 has 15 amino acids. From germline, CDR1 is MDHEN and CDR2 SYDVKM. CDR3 loop: CATSRGLAGYNEQFF. In DNA form, the CDR3 reads TGTGCCACCAGTCGCGGACTAGCGGGGTACAATGAGCAGTTCTTC.

This clonotype was detected a few times. The J gene is TRBJ1-2, the V gene TRBV29-1; the D gene is possibly TRBD1 (5 bases). Germline CDR1 reads SQVTM; CDR2 reads ANQGSEA. This CDR3 comprises 14 residues. The V end was cut by 3 bases, the J end by 3 bases, with 14 bases between. CDR3 in DNA: TGCAGCGTTGATCGGCAGGGACCCTACTATGGCTACACCTTC. Translating it yields CSVDRQGPYYGYTF.

This clonotype was seen a handful of times. A read error may account for a junction end that differs from germline. The rearrangement joins TRBV18 to TRBJ1-1; 10 nucleotides match TRBD1. Germline loops: CDR1 KGHSH, CDR2 LQKENI. The CDR3 runs to 16 residues. The DNA of the CDR3 is TGTACCAGCTCACCACCGGGACAGGGGTTGAACACTGAAGCTTTCTTT. It is translated as CTSSPPGQGLNTEAFF.

This clonotype was found many times. The V gene is TRBV7-2, the J gene TRBJ2-7, with D possibly matching TRBD2 (7 bases). V dropped 5 bases and J dropped 7 bases, with 21 bases sitting between them. The CDR3 totals 15 residues. Germline V CDR1 and CDR2: SGHTA, FQGNSA. The chain's CDR3 is CASSPSGGPMGEQYF. The CDR3 region has the DNA TGTGCCAGCAGCCCATCGGGGGGCCCAATGGGGGAGCAGTACTTC.

In its sample, this clonotype was seen a few times. Since a much larger clone is just one base distant, this may be a read error. The chain is built from TRBV7-9 and TRBJ2-7; either TRBD1 or TRBD2 may supply D (5 bases each). The CDR3 is made up of 12 amino acids. The germline V gene encodes CDR1 SEHNR and CDR2 FQNEAQ (reference sequence). V lost 8 bases, J lost 4 bases, and 12 bases lay in between. The CDR3 nucleotides are TGTGCCAGCGGCTCGGGACGGTACGAGCAGTACTTC. Amino acids: CASGSGRYEQYF.